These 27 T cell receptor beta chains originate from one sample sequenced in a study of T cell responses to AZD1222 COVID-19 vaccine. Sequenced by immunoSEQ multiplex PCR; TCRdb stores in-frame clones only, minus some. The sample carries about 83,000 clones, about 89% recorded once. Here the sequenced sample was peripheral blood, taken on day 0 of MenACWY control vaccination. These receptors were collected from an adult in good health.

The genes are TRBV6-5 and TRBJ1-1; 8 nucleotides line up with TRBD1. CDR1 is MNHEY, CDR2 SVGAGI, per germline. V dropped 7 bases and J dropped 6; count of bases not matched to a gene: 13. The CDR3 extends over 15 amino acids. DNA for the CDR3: TGTGCCAGCATCACACCAGACAGGGGAGGATCTGAAGCTTTCTTT. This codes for CASITPDRGGSEAFF.

The CDR3 DNA is TGTGCCAGCAGCTTACAGGGTTCACCCCTCCACTTT. Protein sequence: CASSLQGSPLHF. The chain links TRBV7-2 to TRBJ1-6; a weak D match, TRBD1 (5 bases). V gave up 2 bases and J gave up 9 bases, with 5 bases separating them. The length of the CDR3 is 12 residues. Germline loops: CDR1 SGHTA, CDR2 FQGNSA.

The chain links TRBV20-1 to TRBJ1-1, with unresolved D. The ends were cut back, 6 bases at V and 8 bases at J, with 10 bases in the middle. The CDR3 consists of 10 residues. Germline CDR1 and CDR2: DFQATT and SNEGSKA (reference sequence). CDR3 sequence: CSALEGEAFF. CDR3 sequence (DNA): TGCAGTGCCCTGGAAGGGGAAGCTTTCTTT.

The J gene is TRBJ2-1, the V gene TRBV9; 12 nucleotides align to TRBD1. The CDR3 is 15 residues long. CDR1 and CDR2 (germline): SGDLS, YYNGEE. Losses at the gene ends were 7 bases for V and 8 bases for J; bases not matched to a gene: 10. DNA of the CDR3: TGTGCCAGCCAACCCGGGACAGGGGGCGCGGATGAGCAGTTCTTC. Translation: CASQPGTGGADEQFF. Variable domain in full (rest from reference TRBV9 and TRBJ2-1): DSGVTQTPKHLITATGQRVTLRCSPRSGDLSVYWYQQSLDQGLQFLIQYYNGEERAKGNILERFSAQQFPDLHSELNLSSLELGDSALYFCASQPGTGGADEQFFGPGTRLTVL.

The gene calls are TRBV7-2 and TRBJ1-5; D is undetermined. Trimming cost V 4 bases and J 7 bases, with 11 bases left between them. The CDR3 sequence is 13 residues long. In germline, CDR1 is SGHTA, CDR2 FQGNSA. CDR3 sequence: CASSYIHVQPQHF. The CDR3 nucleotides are TGTGCCAGCAGCTATATTCACGTCCAGCCCCAGCATTTT.

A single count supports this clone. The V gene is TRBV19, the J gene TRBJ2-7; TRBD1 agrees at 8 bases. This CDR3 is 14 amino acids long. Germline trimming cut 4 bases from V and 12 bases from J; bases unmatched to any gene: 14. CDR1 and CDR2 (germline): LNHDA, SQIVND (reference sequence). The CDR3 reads CASSTSDRAQFRYF. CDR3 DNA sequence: TGTGCCAGTAGTACATCGGACAGGGCCCAATTTCGGTACTTC.

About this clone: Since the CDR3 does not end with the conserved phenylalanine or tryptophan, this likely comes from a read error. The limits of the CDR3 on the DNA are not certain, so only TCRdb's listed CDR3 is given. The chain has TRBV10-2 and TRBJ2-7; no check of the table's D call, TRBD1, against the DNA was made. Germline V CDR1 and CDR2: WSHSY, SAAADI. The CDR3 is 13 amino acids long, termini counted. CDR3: CASSESMWGQVLL.

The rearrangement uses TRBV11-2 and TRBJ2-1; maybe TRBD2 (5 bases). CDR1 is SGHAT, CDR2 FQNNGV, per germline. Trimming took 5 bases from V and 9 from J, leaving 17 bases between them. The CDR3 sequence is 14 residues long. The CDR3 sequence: CASSPGGGWSEQFF. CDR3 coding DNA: TGTGCCAGCAGCCCCGGCGGAGGTTGGAGTGAGCAGTTCTTC.

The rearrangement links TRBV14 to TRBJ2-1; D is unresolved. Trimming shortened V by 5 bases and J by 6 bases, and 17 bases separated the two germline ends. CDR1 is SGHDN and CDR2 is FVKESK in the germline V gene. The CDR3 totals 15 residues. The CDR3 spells CASSEAATSSNEQFF. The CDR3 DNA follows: TGTGCCAGCAGCGAGGCCGCTACGTCGAGCAATGAGCAGTTCTTC.

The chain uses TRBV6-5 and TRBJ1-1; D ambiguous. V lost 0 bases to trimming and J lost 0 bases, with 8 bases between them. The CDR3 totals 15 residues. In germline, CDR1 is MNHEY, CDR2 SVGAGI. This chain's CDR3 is CASSYSLGMNTEAFF. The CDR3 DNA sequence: TGTGCCAGCAGTTACTCTTTGGGCATGAACACTGAAGCTTTCTTT.

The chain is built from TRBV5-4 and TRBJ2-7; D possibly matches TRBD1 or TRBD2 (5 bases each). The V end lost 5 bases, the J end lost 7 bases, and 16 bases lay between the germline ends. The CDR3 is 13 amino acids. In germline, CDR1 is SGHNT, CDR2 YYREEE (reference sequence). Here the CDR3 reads CASSRDPPGEQYF. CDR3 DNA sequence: TGTGCCAGCAGTCGGGACCCCCCGGGTGAGCAGTACTTC.

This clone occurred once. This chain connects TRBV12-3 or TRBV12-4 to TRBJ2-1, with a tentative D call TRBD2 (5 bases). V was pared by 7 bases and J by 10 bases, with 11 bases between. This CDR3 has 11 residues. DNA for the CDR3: TGTGCCAGCACCCCACTAGAAGAGCAGTTCTTC. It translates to CASTPLEEQFF.

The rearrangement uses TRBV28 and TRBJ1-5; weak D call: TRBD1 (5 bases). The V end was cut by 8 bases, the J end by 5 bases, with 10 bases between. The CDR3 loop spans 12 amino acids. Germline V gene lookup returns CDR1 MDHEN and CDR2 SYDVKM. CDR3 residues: CASQTDYQPQHF. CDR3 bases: TGTGCCAGCCAGACAGACTATCAGCCCCAGCATTTT.

CDR3: CASSLKLAYGYTF. CDR3 nucleotides: TGCGCCAGCAGCTTGAAATTGGCCTATGGCTACACCTTC. This chain connects TRBV5-1 to TRBJ1-2, with D unresolved. Trimming shortened V by 1 base and J by 4 bases, and 8 bases separated the two germline ends. The CDR3 consists of 13 residues. Germline V gene data show CDR1 as SGHRS and CDR2 as YFSETQ.

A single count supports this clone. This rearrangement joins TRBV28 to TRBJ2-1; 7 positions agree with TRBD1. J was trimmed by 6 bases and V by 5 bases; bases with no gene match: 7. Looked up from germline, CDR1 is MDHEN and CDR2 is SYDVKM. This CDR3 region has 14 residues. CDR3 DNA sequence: TGTGCCAGCAGTCAAGGGGGCCTCAGCAATGAGCAGTTCTTC. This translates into CASSQGGLSNEQFF.

CDR3 sequence reads: CASSQAGNTEAFF. The CDR3, as DNA: TGCGCCAGCAGCCAAGCAGGGAACACTGAAGCTTTCTTT. The chain combines TRBV4-3 with TRBJ1-1; D unclear. V was trimmed by 1 base and J by 1 base, leaving 4 bases between them. The CDR3 extends over 13 amino acids. The V gene's germline CDR1 is LGHNA and CDR2 YSLEER.

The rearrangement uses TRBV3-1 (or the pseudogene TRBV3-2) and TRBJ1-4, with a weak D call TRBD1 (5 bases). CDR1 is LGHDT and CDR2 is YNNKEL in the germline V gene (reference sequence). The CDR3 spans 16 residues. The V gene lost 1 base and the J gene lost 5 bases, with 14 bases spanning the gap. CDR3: CASSQGYGTANEKLFF. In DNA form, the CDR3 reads TGTGCCAGCAGCCAAGGATACGGGACCGCGAATGAAAAACTGTTTTTT.

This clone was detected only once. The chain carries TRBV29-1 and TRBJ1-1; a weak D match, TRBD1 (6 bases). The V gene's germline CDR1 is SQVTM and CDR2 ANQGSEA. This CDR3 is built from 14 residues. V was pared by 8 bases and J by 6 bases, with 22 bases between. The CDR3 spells CSHLETGAIPEAFF. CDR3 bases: TGCAGCCACCTTGAGACAGGTGCGATCCCTGAAGCTTTCTTT.

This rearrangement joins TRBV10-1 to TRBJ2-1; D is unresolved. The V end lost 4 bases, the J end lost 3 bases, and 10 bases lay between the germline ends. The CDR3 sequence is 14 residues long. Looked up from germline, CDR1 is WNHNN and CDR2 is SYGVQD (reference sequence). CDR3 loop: CASSGVSNYNEQFF. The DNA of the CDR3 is TGCGCCAGCAGTGGGGTATCGAACTACAATGAGCAGTTCTTC.

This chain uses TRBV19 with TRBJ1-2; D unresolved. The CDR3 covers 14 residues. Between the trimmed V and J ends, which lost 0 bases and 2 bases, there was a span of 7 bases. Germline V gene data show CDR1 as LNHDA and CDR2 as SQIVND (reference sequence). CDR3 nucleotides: TGTGCCAGTAGTATAGAATTATCCAACTATGGCTACACCTTC. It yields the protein CASSIELSNYGYTF. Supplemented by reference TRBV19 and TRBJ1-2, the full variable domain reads DGGITQSPKYLFRKEGQNVTLSCEQNLNHDAMYWYRQDPGQGLRLIYYSQIVNDFQKGDIAEGYSVSREKKESFPLTVTSAQKNPTAFYLCASSIELSNYGYTFGSGTRLTVV.

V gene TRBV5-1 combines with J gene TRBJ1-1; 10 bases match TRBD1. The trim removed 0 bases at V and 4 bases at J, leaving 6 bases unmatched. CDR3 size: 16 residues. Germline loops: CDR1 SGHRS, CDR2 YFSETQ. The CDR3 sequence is CASSLGLRTGGTEAFF. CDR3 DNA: TGCGCCAGCAGCTTGGGCCTGCGGACAGGGGGCACTGAAGCTTTCTTT.

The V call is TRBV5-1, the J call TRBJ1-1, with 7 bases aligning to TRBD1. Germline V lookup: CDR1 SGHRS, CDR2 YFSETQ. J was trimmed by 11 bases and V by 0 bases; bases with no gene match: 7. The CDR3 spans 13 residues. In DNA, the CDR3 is TGCGCCAGCAGCTTGGGTATCGACAGGGAGGCTTTCTTT. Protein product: CASSLGIDREAFF. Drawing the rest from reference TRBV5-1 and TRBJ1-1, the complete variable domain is KAGVTQTPRYLIKTRGQQVTLSCSPISGHRSVSWYQQTPGQGLQFLFEYFSETQRNKGNFPGRFSGRQFSNSRSEMNVSTLELGDSALYLCASSLGIDREAFFGQGTRLTVV.

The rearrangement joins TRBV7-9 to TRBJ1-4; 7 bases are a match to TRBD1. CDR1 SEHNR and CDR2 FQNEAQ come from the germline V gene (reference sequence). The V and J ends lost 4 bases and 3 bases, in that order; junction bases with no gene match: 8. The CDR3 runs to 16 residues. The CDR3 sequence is CASSSPKGAPNEKLFF. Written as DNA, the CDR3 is TGTGCCAGCAGCTCACCAAAGGGGGCCCCTAATGAAAAACTGTTTTTT.

CDR3 bases: TGTGCCAGCAGCCCCGAGACAGGGAACTATGGCTACACCTTC. As protein: CASSPETGNYGYTF. The chain couples TRBV7-8 to TRBJ1-2, with 7 nucleotides matching TRBD1. Germline V lookup: CDR1 SGHVS, CDR2 FQNEAQ. The junction had 5 bases not matched to a gene; V was cut back by 5 bases and J by 2 bases. The CDR3 is made up of 14 amino acids.

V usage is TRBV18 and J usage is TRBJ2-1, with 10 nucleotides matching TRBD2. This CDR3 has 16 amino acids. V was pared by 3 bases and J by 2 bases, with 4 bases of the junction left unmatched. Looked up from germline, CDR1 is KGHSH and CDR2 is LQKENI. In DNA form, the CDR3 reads TGTGCCAGCTCACCCTCTAGCGGGAGCGCCTACAATGAGCAGTTCTTC. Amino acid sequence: CASSPSSGSAYNEQFF.

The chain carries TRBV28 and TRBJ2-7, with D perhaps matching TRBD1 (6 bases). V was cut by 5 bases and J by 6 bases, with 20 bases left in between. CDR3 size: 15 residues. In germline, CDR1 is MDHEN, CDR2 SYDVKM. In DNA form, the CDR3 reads TGTGCCAGCAGTATTGCAGGGGCAGGTGGTGGCGAGCAGTACTTC. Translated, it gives CASSIAGAGGGEQYF.

This chain's CDR3 is CASRSPAFWTGLTDTQYF. CDR3 nucleotide sequence: TGTGCCAGCAGATCCCCTGCGTTCTGGACAGGGCTTACAGATACGCAGTATTTT. This chain connects TRBV6-4 to TRBJ2-3, with 8 bases fitting TRBD1. The junction had 17 bases not matched to a gene; V was cut back by 6 bases and J by 3 bases. The CDR3 sequence is 18 residues long. Looked up from germline, CDR1 is MRHNA and CDR2 is SNTAGT.